What follows is one T cell receptor beta chain and its context. This sample was included in a study of control samples from healthy donors and cancer patients. The CDR3 has 15 amino acids. Trimming took off 0 bases at V and 3 bases at J, with 13 bases between the two ends. Per the germline V gene, CDR1 is SGHRS and CDR2 is YFSETQ. TCRdb keeps only in-frame clones here, not all; method: immunoSEQ multiplex PCR. This table has some 150,000 clones, approximately 94% appearing once. The specimen sequenced was blood. This clonotype was sampled from a man aged 40-49 years in good health. The chain carries TRBV5-1 and TRBJ2-7; D not certain. CDR3 sequence (DNA): TGCGCCAGCAGCTTGGCGGCGGAGACCTTCTACGAGCAGTACTTC. Protein: CASSLAAETFYEQYF.